This TCR beta chain comes out of a study of blood T cell repertoires in COVID-19. Overall study context: The United States, Italy and Spain were the sources of the acute and convalescent COVID-19 samples. T cells, B-cell-depleted T cells, or PBMCs supplied cDNA or gDNA.

In the original processing: Amplification from reference gene primers served as the basis for estimated nucleated cell counts. Sequenced by immunoSEQ multiplex PCR; TCRdb stores in-frame clones only, minus some. D and trimming were read from the DNA, whereas the V and J calls and clone size are those reported in that table. The sample yields about 300,000 clones, around 88% seen once. The germline V gene encodes CDR1 SGHRS and CDR2 YFSETQ. J lost 2 bases, V lost 4 bases, and 8 bases had no gene match. This CDR3 comprises 15 residues. This chain joins TRBV5-1 and TRBJ1-2; 7 bases line up with TRBD1. Sequencing used peripheral blood. The TCR originated in a woman aged 30 to 39 who had recovered from COVID-19. CDR3 loop: CASSVNRGENYGYTF. CDR3 sequence (DNA): TGCGCCAGCAGCGTTAACAGGGGCGAGAACTATGGCTACACCTTC.